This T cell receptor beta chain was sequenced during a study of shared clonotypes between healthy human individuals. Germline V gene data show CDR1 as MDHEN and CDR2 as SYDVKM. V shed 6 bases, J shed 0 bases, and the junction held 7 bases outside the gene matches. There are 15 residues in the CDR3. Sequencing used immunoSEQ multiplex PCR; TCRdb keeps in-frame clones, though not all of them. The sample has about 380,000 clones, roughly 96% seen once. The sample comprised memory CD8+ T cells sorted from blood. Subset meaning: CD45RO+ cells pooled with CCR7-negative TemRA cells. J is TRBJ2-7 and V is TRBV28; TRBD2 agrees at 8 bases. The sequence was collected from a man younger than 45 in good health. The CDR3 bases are TGTGCCAGCAGACGTACTAGCGGTAGCTCCTACGAGCAGTACTTC. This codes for CASRRTSGSSYEQYF.